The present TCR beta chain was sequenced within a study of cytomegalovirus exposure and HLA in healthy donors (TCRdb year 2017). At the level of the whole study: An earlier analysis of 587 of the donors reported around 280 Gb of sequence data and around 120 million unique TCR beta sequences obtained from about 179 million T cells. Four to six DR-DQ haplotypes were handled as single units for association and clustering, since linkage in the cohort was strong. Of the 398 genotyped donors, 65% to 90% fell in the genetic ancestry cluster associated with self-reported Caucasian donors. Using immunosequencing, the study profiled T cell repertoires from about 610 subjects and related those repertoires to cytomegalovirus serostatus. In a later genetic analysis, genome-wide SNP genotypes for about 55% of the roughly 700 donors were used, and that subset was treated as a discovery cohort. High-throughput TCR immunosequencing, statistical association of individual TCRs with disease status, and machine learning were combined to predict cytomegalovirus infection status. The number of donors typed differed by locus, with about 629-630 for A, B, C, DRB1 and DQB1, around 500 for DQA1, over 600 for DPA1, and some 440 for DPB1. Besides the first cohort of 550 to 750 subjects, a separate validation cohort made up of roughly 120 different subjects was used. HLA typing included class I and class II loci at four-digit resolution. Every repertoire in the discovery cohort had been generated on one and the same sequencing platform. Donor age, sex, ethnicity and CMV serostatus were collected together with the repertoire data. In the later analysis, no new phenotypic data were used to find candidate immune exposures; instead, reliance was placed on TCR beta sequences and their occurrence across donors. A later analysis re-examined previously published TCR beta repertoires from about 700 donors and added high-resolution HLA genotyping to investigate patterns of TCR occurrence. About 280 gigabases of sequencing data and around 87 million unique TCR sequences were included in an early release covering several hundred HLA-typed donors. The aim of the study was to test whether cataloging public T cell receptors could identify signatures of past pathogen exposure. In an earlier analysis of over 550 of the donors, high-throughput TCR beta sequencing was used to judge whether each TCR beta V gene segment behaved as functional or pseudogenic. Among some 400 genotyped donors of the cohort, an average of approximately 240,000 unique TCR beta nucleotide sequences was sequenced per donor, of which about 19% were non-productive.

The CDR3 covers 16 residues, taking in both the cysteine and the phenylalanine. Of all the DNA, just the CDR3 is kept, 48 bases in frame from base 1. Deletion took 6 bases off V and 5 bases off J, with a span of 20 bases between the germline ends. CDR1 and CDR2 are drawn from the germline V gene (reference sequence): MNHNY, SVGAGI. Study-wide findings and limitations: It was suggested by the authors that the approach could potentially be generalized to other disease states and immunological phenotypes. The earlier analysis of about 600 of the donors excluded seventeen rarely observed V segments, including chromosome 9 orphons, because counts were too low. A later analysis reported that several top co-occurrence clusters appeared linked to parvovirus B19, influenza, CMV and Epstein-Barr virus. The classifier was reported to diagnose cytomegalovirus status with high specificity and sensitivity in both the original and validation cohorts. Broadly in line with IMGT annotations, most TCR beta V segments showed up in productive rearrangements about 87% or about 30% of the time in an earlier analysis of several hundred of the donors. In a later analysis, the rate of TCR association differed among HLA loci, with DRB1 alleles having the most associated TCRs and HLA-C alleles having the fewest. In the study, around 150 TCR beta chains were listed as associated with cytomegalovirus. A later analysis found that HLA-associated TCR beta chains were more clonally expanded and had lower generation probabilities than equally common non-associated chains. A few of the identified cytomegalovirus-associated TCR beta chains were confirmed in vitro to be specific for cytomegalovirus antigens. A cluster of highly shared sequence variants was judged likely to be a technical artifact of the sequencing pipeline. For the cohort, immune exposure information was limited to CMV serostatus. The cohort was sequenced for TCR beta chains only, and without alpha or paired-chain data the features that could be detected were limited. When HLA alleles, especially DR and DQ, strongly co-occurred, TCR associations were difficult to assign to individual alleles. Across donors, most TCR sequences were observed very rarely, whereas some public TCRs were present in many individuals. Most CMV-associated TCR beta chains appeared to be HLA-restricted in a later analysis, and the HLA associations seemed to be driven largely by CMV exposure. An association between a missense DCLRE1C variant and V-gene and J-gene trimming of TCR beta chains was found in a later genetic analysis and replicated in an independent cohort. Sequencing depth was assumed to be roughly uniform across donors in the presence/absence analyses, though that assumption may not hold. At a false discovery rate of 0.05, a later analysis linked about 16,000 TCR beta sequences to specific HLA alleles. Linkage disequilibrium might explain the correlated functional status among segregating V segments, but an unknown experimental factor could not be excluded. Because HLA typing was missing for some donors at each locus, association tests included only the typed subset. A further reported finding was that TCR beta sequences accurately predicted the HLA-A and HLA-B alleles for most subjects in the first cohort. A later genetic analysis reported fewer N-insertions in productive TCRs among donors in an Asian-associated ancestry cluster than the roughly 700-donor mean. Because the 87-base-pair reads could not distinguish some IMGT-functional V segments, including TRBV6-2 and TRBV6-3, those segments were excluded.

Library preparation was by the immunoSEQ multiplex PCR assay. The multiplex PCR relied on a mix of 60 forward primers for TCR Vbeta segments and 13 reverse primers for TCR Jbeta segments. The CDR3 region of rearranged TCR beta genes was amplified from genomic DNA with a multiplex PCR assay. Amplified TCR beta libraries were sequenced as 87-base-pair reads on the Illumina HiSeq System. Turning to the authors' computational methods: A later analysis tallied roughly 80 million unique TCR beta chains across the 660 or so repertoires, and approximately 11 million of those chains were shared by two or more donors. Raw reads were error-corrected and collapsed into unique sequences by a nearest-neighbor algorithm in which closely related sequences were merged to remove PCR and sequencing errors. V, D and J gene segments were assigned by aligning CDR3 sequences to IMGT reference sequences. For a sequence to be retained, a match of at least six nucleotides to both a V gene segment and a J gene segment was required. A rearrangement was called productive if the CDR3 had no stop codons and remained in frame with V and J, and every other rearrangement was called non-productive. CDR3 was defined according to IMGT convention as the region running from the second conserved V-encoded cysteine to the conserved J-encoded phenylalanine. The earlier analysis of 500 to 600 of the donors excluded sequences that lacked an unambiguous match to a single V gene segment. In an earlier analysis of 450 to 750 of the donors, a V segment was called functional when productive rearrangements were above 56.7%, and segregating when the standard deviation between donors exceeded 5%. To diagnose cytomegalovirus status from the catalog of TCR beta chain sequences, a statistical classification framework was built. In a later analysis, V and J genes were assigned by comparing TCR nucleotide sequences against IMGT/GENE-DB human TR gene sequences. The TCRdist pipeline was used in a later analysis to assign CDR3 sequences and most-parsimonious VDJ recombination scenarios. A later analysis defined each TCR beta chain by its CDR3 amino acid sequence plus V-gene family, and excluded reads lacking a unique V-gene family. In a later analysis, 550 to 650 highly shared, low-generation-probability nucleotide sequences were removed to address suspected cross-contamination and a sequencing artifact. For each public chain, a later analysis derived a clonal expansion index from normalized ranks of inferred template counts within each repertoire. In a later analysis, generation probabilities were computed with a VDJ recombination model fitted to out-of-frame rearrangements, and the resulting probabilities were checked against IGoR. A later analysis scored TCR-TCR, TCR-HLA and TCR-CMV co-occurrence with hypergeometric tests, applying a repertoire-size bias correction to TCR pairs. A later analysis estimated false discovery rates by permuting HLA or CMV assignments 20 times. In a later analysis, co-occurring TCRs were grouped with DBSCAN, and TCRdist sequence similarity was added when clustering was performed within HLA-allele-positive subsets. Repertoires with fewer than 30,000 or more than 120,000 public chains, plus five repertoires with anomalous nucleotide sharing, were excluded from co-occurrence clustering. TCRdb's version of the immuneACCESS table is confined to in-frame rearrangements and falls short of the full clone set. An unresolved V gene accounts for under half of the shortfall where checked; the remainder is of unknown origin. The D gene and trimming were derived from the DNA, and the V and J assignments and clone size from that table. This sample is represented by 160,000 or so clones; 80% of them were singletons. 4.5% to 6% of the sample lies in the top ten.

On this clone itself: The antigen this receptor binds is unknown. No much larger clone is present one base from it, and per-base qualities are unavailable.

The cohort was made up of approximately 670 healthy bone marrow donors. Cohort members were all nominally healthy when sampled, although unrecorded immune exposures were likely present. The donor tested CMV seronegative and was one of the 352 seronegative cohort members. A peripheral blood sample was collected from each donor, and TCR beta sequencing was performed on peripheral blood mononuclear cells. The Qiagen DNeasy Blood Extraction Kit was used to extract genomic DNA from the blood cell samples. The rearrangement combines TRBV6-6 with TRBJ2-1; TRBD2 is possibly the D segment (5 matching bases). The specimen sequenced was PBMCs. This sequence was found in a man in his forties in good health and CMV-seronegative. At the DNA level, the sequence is TGTGCCAGCAGCATAAACCCTGGGAGCGCTAACAATGAGCAGTTCTTC. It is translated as CASSINPGSANNEQFF.